Following are 22 T cell receptor beta chains from one sample sequenced in a study of blood T cell repertoires in COVID-19. TCRdb's copy holds only in-frame clones and misses some; the assay was immunoSEQ multiplex PCR. This sample has around 99,000 clones, with 84% found just once. Input material: peripheral blood. These receptors were obtained from a woman of 80 years or more with active or convalescent COVID-19.

CDR3 protein: CASSLPGQMNTEAFF. The CDR3 DNA sequence: TGTGCCAGCAGTTTACCGGGACAGATGAACACTGAAGCTTTCTTT. The J gene is TRBJ1-1, the V gene TRBV6-5; the match to TRBD1 covers 7 bases. V trimming: 4 bases; J trimming: 0 bases; junction bases outside the gene matches: 5. Germline V gene sequence: CDR1 MNHEY, CDR2 SVGAGI. This CDR3 region has 15 residues.

This clone was detected once. The chain links TRBV4-1 to TRBJ2-3, with 11 positions matching TRBD1. V shed 5 bases and J 4 bases; nucleotides not matched to a gene: 11. The CDR3 length is 17 residues. The V gene's germline CDR1 is MGHRA and CDR2 YSYEKL. CDR3 coding DNA: TGCGCCAGCAGCTCGTCCGGGACAGGGGGACCGGCAGATACGCAGTATTTT. Its translation: CASSSSGTGGPADTQYF.

The rearrangement joins TRBV4-1 to TRBJ1-5; no firm D call. CDR1 MGHRA and CDR2 YSYEKL come from the germline V gene. With 4 bases removed from V and 9 bases from J, the gap between germline ends came to 16 bases. There are 14 residues in the CDR3. DNA for the CDR3: TGCGCCAGCAGCCCGCGAGGAGGCAAGGTGCCCCAGCATTTT. This translates into CASSPRGGKVPQHF.

V gene TRBV6-4 combines with J gene TRBJ1-1, with a possible D match to TRBD1 (5 bases). Germline V gene sequence: CDR1 MRHNA, CDR2 SNTAGT. The CDR3 is made up of 14 amino acids. Deletions cut 9 bases from V and 4 bases from J, with 18 bases between. The CDR3 protein is CARISGIRRTEAFF. The CDR3 DNA follows: TGTGCCAGGATCTCAGGGATCCGTCGCACTGAAGCTTTCTTT.

V and J are TRBV2 and TRBJ2-7, with TRBD1 identical over 9 bases. Germline V gene lookup returns CDR1 SNHLY and CDR2 FYNNEI. Germline trimming cut 6 bases from V and 4 bases from J; bases unmatched to any gene: 4. The CDR3 runs to 13 residues. CDR3 in amino acids: CASSPGTGYEQYF. Written as DNA, the CDR3 is TGTGCCAGCAGCCCCGGGACAGGGTACGAGCAGTACTTC.

This clone was seen just once. The chain uses TRBV3-1 (or the pseudogene TRBV3-2) and TRBJ1-6; 7 nucleotides agree with TRBD1. The CDR3 loop spans 14 amino acids. J lost 7 bases, V lost 4 bases, and 4 bases had no gene match. From germline, CDR1 is LGHDT and CDR2 YNNKEL (reference sequence). CDR3 DNA: TGTGCCAGCAGCCTGATCAGGGGGAATTCACCCCTCCACTTT. Its protein is CASSLIRGNSPLHF.

The count of this clone is one. The V call is TRBV10-3, the J call TRBJ1-1; TRBD1 is a possible D gene (6 bases). V gave up 4 bases and J gave up 2 bases, with 11 bases separating them. The CDR3 has 14 residues. Germline lookup yields CDR1 ENHRY and CDR2 SYGVKD. The CDR3 coding sequence is TGTGCCATCAGTGCGGGACAAACCAACACTGAAGCTTTCTTT. It is translated as CAISAGQTNTEAFF.

In regard to this clone: A junction end diverges from the germline sequence, so it may reflect a read error. The chain recombines TRBV7-7 with TRBJ2-3; 10 nucleotides match TRBD2. The CDR3 totals 18 residues. Germline V gives CDR1 SSHAT, CDR2 FNYEAQ (reference sequence). CDR3 amino acids: CASSLGLAGVGSTDTQYF. The CDR3 nucleotides read TGTGCTAGCAGCTTAGGGCTAGCGGGAGTAGGGAGCACAGATACGCAGTATTTT.

The V and J genes are TRBV5-4 and TRBJ1-1, with TRBD1 identical over 7 bases. This CDR3 is built from 15 residues. Unmatched junction bases numbered 7, after V lost 2 bases and J lost 3 bases. The V gene's germline CDR1 is SGHNT and CDR2 YYREEE (reference sequence). As DNA, the CDR3 is TGTGCCAGCAGCTTTATAGGGGGCAAAGACACTGAAGCTTTCTTT. Protein product: CASSFIGGKDTEAFF.

V gene TRBV5-4 combines with J gene TRBJ2-1; 7 bases fit TRBD2. Trimming removed 6 bases from V and 9 bases from J; junction bases left unmatched: 6. CDR3 length equals 12 residues. In germline, CDR1 is SGHNT, CDR2 YYREEE (reference sequence). This chain's CDR3 is CASIGRIGEQFF. For the CDR3, the DNA is TGTGCCAGCATCGGGAGGATTGGTGAGCAGTTCTTC.

This clone was counted a few times. The rearrangement joins TRBV30 to TRBJ1-3; D unresolved. Germline V lookup: CDR1 GTSNPN, CDR2 SVGIG (reference sequence). Trimming took 3 bases from V and 4 from J, leaving 16 bases between them. This CDR3 has 15 amino acids. This CDR3 reads CAWRRRGFGGNTIYF. The CDR3, as DNA: TGTGCCTGGAGGAGACGGGGATTCGGAGGAAACACCATATATTTT.

The chain is built from TRBV24-1 and TRBJ2-1; 7 nucleotides match TRBD2. The germline gives CDR1 KGHDR, CDR2 SFDVKD. The CDR3 is made up of 16 amino acids. Germline trimming cut 5 bases from V and 2 bases from J; bases unmatched to any gene: 8. CDR3 in amino acids: CATSANSGEAYNEQFF. CDR3 nucleotides: TGTGCCACCAGTGCAAACAGCGGGGAGGCCTACAATGAGCAGTTCTTC.

The gene calls are TRBV28 and TRBJ1-1; 12 positions match TRBD1. Per the germline V gene, CDR1 is MDHEN and CDR2 is SYDVKM. V gave up 2 bases and J gave up 0 bases; unmatched junction bases: 4. The CDR3 has 17 residues. The CDR3 sequence is CASSLPGTGGMNTEAFF. The DNA for the CDR3 is TGTGCCAGCAGTTTACCAGGGACAGGGGGCATGAACACTGAAGCTTTCTTT.

The chain links TRBV11-2 to TRBJ2-7; 8 bases match TRBD2. The CDR3 consists of 16 residues. Trimming removed 5 bases from V and 4 bases from J; junction bases left unmatched: 13. The germline gives CDR1 SGHAT, CDR2 FQNNGV. Here the CDR3 reads CASSPRSTGRGYEQYF. The DNA of the CDR3 is TGTGCCAGCAGCCCACGTTCGACCGGGAGGGGGTACGAGCAGTACTTC.

This clone was counted between two and nine times. This sequence joins TRBV30 and TRBJ2-7; 11 positions match TRBD2. Looked up from germline, CDR1 is GTSNPN and CDR2 is SVGIG (reference sequence). The CDR3 has 14 amino acids. Losses at the gene ends were 3 bases for V and 3 bases for J; bases not matched to a gene: 4. In DNA, the CDR3 is TGTGCCTGGAGGACCGGGACTAGCGGCTACGAGCAGTACTTC. Its protein is CAWRTGTSGYEQYF.

This clone was detected a few times. V usage is TRBV14 and J usage is TRBJ2-1, with D perhaps TRBD2 (6 bases). The germline CDR1 and CDR2 sequences are SGHDN and FVKESK. The germline V and J ends were trimmed by 0 bases and 5 bases, with 8 bases remaining between them. The CDR3 totals 14 residues. The CDR3 DNA sequence: TGTGCCAGCAGCCAAGATTGGAGGGACAATGAGCAGTTCTTC. Translation: CASSQDWRDNEQFF.

The J gene is TRBJ2-7, the V gene TRBV7-9, with TRBD2 matching over 9 bases. Germline V gene sequence: CDR1 SEHNR, CDR2 FQNEAQ (reference sequence). The CDR3 runs to 17 residues. V shed 3 bases, J shed 2 bases, and the junction held 11 bases outside the gene matches. CDR3 region: CASSFKIAGVSTYEQYF. In DNA, the CDR3 is TGTGCCAGCAGCTTTAAGATAGCGGGAGTTTCCACCTACGAGCAGTACTTC.

This clone was detected a few times. The chain has TRBV3-1 (or the pseudogene TRBV3-2) and TRBJ1-5; D perhaps matches TRBD1 (5 bases). The CDR3 is made up of 13 amino acids. The V end was cut by 1 base, the J end by 5 bases, with 6 bases between. Germline V lookup: CDR1 LGHDT, CDR2 YNNKEL (reference sequence). The CDR3 region has the DNA TGTGCCAGCAGCCAAGGGGACTATCAGCCCCAGCATTTT. Amino acid sequence: CASSQGDYQPQHF.

The chain is built from TRBV7-9 and TRBJ2-5, with a possible D match to TRBD2 (5 bases). V was shortened by 5 bases and J by 5 bases, with 15 bases between the two germline ends. The CDR3 sequence is 14 residues long. The germline gives CDR1 SEHNR, CDR2 FQNEAQ (reference sequence). The DNA for the CDR3 is TGTGCCAGCAGCCACCCGCTATGGAGGGAGACCCAGTACTTC. Translating gives CASSHPLWRETQYF.

This chain connects TRBV11-3 to TRBJ2-1; 13 bases are shared with TRBD2. Germline values: CDR1 SGHNT, CDR2 YENEEA. This CDR3 spans 15 amino acids. Trimming took 3 bases from V and 5 from J; bases not matched to a gene: 1. CDR3 sequence reads: CASSLGTSGNNEQFF. Written as DNA, the CDR3 is TGTGCCAGCAGCTTGGGGACTAGCGGGAACAATGAGCAGTTCTTC. The full variable domain, its missing parts supplied by reference TRBV11-3 and TRBJ2-1, is EAGVVQSPRYKIIEKKQPVAFWCNPISGHNTLYWYLQNLGQGPELLIRYENEEAVDDSQLPKDRFSAERLKGVDSTLKIQPAELGDSAVYLCASSLGTSGNNEQFFGPGTRLTVL.

The chain employs TRBV5-3 and TRBJ1-2; 9 nucleotides align to TRBD1. TRBV5-3 belongs to the ORF category, with a function that is uncertain. Unmatched junction bases numbered 8, after V lost 4 bases and J lost 1 base. The CDR3 sequence is 16 residues long. The CDR3 DNA reads TGTGCCAGAAGCGCCGCCGGGACAGGGTTTAACTATGGCTACACCTTC. Translating it yields CARSAAGTGFNYGYTF.

The rearrangement links TRBV27 to TRBJ2-7; no firm D call. This CDR3 region has 13 residues. Deletions cut 10 bases from V and 2 bases from J, with 15 bases between. CDR1 and CDR2 from the germline V gene are MNHEY and SMNVEV (reference sequence). CDR3 DNA: TGTGCCATCCCAGACTCCTTTCCCTACGAGCAGTACTTC. Its translation: CAIPDSFPYEQYF.